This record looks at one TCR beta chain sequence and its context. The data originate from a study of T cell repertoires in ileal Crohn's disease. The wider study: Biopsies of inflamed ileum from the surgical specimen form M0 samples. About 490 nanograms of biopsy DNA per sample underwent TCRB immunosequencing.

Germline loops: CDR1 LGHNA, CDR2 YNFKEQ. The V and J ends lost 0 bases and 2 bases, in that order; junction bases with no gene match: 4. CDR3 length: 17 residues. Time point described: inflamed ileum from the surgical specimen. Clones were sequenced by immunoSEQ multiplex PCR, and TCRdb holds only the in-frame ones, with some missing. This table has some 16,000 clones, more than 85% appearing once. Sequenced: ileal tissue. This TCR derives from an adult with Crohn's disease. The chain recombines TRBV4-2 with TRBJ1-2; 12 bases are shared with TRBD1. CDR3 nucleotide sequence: TGTGCCAGCAGCCAAGAATCAGGGACAGGGGGCAACTATGGCTACACCTTC. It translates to CASSQESGTGGNYGYTF.